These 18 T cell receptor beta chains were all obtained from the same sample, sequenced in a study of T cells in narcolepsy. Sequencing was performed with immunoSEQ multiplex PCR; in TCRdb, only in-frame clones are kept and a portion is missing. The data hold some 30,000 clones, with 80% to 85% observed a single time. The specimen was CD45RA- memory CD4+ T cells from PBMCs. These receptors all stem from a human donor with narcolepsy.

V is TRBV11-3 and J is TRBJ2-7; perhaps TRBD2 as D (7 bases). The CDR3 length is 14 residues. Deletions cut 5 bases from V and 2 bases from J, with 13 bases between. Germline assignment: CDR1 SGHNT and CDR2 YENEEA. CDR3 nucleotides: TGTGCCAGCAGCCCTGGAGGGGGGGCCTACGAGCAGTACTTC. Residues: CASSPGGGAYEQYF.

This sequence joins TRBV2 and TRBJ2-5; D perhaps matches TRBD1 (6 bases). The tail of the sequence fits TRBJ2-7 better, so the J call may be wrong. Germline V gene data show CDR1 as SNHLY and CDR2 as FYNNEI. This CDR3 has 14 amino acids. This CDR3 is CASSELRGPYEQYF. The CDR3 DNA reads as TGTGCCAGCAGTGAACTCAGGGGCCCCTACGAGCAGTACTTC.

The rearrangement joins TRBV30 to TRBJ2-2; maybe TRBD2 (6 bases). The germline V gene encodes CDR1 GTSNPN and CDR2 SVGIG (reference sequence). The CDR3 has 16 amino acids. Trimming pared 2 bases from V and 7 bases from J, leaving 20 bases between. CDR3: CAWSSLPGLSGGELFF. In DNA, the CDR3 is TGTGCCTGGAGTTCTCTCCCGGGACTCTCTGGCGGGGAGCTGTTTTTT.

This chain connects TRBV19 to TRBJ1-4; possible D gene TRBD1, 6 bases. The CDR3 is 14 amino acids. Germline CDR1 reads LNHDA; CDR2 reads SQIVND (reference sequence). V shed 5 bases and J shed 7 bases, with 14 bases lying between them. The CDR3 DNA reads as TGTGCCAGTAGTCCGCAGGGGACTGGTGAAAAACTGTTTTTT. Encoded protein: CASSPQGTGEKLFF.

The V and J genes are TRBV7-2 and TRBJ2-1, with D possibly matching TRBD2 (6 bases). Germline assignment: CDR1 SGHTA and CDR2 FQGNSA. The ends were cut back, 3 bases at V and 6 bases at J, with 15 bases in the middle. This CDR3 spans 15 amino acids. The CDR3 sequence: CASSFNRGNTNEQFF. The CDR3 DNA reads TGTGCCAGCAGCTTCAATCGGGGGAACACCAATGAGCAGTTCTTC.

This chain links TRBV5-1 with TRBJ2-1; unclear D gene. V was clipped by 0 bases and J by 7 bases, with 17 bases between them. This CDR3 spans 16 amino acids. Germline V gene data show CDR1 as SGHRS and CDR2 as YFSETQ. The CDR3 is CASSLDPGPSKNEQFF. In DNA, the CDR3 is TGCGCCAGCAGCTTGGATCCAGGACCATCGAAAAATGAGCAGTTCTTC.

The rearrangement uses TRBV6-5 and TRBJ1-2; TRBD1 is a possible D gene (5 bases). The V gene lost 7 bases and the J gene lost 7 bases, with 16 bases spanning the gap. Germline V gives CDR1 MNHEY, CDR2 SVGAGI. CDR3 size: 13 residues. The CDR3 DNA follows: TGTGCCAGCACCCCCTCCGGGACGCGTGGCTACACCTTC. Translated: CASTPSGTRGYTF.

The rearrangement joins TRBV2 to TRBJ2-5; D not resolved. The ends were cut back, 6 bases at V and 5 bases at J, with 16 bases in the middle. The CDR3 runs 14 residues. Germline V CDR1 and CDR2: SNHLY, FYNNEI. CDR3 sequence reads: CASSYRRAGETQYF. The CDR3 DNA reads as TGTGCCAGCAGCTACCGACGAGCCGGGGAGACCCAGTACTTC.

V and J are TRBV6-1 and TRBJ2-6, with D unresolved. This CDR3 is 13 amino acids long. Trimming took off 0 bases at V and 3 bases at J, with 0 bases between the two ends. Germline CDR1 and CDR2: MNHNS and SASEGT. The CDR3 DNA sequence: TGTGCCAGCAGTGAAGCTGGGGCCAACGTCCTGACTTTC. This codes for CASSEAGANVLTF.

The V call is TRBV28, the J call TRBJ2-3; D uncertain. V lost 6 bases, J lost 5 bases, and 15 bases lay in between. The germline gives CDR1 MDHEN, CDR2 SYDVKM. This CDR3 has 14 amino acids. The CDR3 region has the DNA TGTGCCAGCAGCCCCGGACGGAGAGGAGATACGCAGTATTTT. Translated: CASSPGRRGDTQYF. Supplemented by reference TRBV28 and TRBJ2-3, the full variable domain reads DVKVTQSSRYLVKRTGEKVFLECVQDMDHENMFWYRQDPGLGLRLIYFSYDVKMKEKGDIPEGYSVSREKKERFSLILESASTNQTSMYLCASSPGRRGDTQYFGPGTRLTVL.

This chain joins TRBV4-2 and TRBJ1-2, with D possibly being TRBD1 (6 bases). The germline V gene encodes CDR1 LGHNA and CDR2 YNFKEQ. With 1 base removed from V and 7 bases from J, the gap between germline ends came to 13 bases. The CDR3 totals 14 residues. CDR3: CASSQGGGLAGYTF. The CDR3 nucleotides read TGTGCCAGCAGCCAAGGGGGGGGGCTGGCTGGCTACACCTTC.

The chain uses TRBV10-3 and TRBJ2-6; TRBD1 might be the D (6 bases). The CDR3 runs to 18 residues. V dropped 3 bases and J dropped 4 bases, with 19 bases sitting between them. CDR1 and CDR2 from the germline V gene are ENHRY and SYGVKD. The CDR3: CAISDPSRGSTGANVLTF. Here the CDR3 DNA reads TGTGCCATCAGTGATCCCAGTAGGGGGTCGACGGGGGCCAACGTCCTGACTTTC.

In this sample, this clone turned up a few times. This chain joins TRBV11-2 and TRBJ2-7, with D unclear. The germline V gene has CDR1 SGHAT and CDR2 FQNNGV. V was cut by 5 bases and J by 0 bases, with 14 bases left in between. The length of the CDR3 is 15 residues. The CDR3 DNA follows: TGTGCCAGCAGCCCCTTGACCCTGAGCTCCTACGAGCAGTACTTC. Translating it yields CASSPLTLSSYEQYF.

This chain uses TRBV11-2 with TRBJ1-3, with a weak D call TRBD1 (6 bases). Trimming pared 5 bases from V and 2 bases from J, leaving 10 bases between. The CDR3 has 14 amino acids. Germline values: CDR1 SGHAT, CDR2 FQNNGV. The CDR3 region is CASSPTGPGNTIYF. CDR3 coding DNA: TGTGCCAGCAGCCCCACAGGGCCTGGAAACACCATATATTTT.

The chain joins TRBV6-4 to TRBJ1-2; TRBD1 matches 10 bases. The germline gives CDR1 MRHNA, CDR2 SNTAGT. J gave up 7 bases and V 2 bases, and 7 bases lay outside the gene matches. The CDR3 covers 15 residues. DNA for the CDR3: TGTGCCAGCAGTGACGCTAAAGGGACAGGGGCTGGCTACACCTTC. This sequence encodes CASSDAKGTGAGYTF.

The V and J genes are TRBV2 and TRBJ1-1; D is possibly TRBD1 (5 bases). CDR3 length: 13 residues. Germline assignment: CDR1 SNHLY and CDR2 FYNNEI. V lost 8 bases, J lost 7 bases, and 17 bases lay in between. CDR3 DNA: TGTGCCAGCGCCCCGTTGACAGCCAATGAAGCTTTCTTT. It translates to CASAPLTANEAFF.

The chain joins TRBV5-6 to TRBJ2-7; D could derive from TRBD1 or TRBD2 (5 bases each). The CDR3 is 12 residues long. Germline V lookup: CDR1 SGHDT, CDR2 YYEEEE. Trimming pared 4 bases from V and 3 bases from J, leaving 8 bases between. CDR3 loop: CASSGDGYEQYF. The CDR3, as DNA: TGTGCCAGCAGCGGGGACGGCTACGAGCAGTACTTC. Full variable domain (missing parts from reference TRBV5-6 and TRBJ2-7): DAGVTQSPTHLIKTRGQQVTLRCSPKSGHDTVSWYQQALGQGPQFIFQYYEEEERQRGNFPDRFSGHQFPNYSSELNVNALLLGDSALYLCASSGDGYEQYFGPGTRLTVT.

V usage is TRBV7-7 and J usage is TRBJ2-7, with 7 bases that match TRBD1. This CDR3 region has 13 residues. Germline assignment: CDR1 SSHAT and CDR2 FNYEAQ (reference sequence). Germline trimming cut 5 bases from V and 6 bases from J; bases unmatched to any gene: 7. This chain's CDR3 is CASSPTPGGEQYF. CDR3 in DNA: TGTGCCAGCAGCCCAACTCCAGGGGGCGAGCAGTACTTC.